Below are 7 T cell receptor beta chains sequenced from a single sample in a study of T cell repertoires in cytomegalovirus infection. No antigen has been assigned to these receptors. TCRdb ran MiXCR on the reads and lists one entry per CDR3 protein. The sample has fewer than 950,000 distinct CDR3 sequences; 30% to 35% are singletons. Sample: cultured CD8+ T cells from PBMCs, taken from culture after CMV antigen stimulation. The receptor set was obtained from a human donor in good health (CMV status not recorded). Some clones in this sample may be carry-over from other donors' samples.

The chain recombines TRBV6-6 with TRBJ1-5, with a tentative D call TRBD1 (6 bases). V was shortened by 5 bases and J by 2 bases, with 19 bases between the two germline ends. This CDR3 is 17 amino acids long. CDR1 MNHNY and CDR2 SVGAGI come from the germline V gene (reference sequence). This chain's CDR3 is CASSLPTPGARNQPQHF. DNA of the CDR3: TGTGCCAGCAGTCTCCCCACACCGGGGGCTCGCAATCAGCCCCAGCATTTT.

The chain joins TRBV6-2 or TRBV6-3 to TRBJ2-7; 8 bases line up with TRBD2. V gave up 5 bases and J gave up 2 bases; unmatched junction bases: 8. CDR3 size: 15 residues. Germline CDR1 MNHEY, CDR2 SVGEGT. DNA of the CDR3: TGTGCCAGCAGTACTTTCGGGGGGGCGGCCTACGAGCAGTACGTC. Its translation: CASSTFGGAAYEQYV.

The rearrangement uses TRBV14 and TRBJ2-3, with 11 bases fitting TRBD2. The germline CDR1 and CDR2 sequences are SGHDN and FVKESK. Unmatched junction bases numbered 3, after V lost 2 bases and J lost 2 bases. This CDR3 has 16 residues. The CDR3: CASSQTSGGLTDTQYF. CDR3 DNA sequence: TGTGCCAGCAGCCAAACTAGCGGGGGTCTCACAGATACGCAGTATTTT.

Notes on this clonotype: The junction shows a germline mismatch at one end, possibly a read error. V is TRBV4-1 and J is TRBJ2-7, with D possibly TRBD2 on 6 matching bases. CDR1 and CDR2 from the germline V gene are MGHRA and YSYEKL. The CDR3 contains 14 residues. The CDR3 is CVSSQGGGTYEQYF. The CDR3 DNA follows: TGCGTCAGCAGCCAAGGTGGGGGGACCTACGAGCAGTACTTC.

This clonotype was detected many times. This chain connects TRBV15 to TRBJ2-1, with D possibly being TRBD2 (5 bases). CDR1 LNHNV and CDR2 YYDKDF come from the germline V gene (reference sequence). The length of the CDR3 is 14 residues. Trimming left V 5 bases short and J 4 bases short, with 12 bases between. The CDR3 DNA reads TGTGCCACCAGCGACACTAGGCAGTACAATGAGCAGTTCTTC. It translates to CATSDTRQYNEQFF.

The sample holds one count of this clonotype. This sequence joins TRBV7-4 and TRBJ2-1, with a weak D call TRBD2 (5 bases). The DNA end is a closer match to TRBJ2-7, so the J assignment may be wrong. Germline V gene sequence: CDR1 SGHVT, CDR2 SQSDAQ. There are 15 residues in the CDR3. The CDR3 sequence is CASSSPRASINEQYF. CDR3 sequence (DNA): TGTGCCAGCAGCTCCCCGAGGGCTAGTATAAATGAGCAGTACTTC.

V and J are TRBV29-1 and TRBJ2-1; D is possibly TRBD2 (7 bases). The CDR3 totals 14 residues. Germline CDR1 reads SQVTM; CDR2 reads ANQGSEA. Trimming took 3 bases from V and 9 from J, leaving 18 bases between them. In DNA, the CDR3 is TGCAGCGTTGAGGAGGGGGGGTTATCGGGTGAGCAGTTCTTC. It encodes CSVEEGGLSGEQFF.